Below, 30 T cell receptor beta chains from the same sample are listed, as sequenced in a study of T cells in Graves' hyperthyroidism and ophthalmopathy. Amplified TCR beta CDR3 regions came from RNA transcripts. Initially, a first-round RT-PCR of the TCR CDR3 employed the HTBI primer set. MiXCR, run by TCRdb on the multiplex PCR reads, gives a single entry per CDR3 protein. The sample consists of hundreds of thousands of distinct CDR3 sequences, under 45% of them appearing once. Sample: blood. The origin of the receptors is a woman between 40 and 50 years old with Graves' hyperthyroidism.

A note on this clonotype: A much bigger clone sits one base away, suggesting this may be a read error. The gene calls are TRBV20-1 and TRBJ1-2, with 7 positions matching TRBD1. Germline assignment: CDR1 DFQATT and CDR2 SNEGSKA (reference sequence). This CDR3 is built from 16 residues. After removal of 6 bases from V and 3 bases from J, the junction contained 16 bases not matched to a gene. CDR3 in amino acids: CSARDTGVPRDYGYTF. The DNA for the CDR3 is TGCAGTGCACGGGATACAGGGGTCCCAAGGGACTATGGCTACACCTTC.

A single count supports this clonotype. The conserved phenylalanine or tryptophan normally closing the CDR3 is absent here, so this likely arose from a read error. The rearrangement joins TRBV7-2 to TRBJ2-5; the match to TRBD2 covers 9 bases. V lost 3 bases and J lost 5; bases outside the gene matches: 10. The germline V gene has CDR1 SGHTA and CDR2 FQGNSA. This CDR3 contains 16 residues. The DNA for the CDR3 is TGTGCCAGCAGCTTCGTTGGCGGGGGGGAGGGGGAGACCCAGTACTCC. Residues: CASSFVGGGEGETQYS.

The chain has TRBV25-1 and TRBJ2-2; D gene ambiguous. Germline V gene data show CDR1 as MGHDK and CDR2 as SYGVNS. CDR3 length: 18 amino acids. With 6 bases removed from V and 6 bases from J, the gap between germline ends came to 26 bases. In nucleotides, the CDR3 is TGTGCCAGCAGCTTGGCCTCCTCCCCCGTTAGTGGATCCGGGGAGCTGTTTTTT. The encoded protein is CASSLASSPVSGSGELFF.

This clonotype was counted many times. The chain uses TRBV12-3 or TRBV12-4 and TRBJ1-5; no clear D. V was trimmed by 2 bases and J by 3 bases, leaving 11 bases between them. The CDR3 is made up of 15 amino acids. CDR3 nucleotides: TGTGCCAGCAGTTTATTTGGGCAGATCAATCAGCCCCAGCATTTT. As protein: CASSLFGQINQPQHF.

In its sample, this clonotype was seen a few times. The rearrangement joins TRBV29-1 to TRBJ2-7; D unresolved. CDR3 length: 10 residues. Germline V gene lookup returns CDR1 SQVTM and CDR2 ANQGSEA. Trimming removed 4 bases at V and 7 bases at J, with 8 bases between. The CDR3 DNA follows: TGCAGCGTTGGTTTTGGAGAGCAGTACTTC. This codes for CSVGFGEQYF.

This clonotype was recorded a few times. V gene TRBV6-6 combines with J gene TRBJ1-1; no definite D call. Germline lookup yields CDR1 MNHNY and CDR2 SVGAGI (reference sequence). CDR3 size: 12 residues. Trimming took off 4 bases at V and 10 bases at J, with 13 bases between the two ends. The CDR3 DNA follows: TGTGCCAGCAGTTCGGGAGATCGTGGAGCTTTCTTT. Its translation: CASSSGDRGAFF.

This clonotype was seen at least ten times. The V call is TRBV20-1, the J call TRBJ2-5, with D possibly TRBD1 on 5 matching bases. The CDR3 covers 14 residues. Per the germline V gene, CDR1 is DFQATT and CDR2 is SNEGSKA (reference sequence). Trimming took off 0 bases at V and 5 bases at J, with 13 bases between the two ends. The CDR3 bases are TGCAGTGCTAGAGATATGACAGCCCGGGAGACCCAGTACTTC. Its translation: CSARDMTARETQYF.

The chain joins TRBV7-2 to TRBJ1-2, with TRBD1 matching 7 bases. The length of the CDR3 is 16 residues. Looked up from germline, CDR1 is SGHTA and CDR2 is FQGNSA. V shed 5 bases, J shed 2 bases, and the junction held 11 bases outside the gene matches. The CDR3 sequence: CASSQTTGSRNYGYTF. The CDR3, as DNA: TGTGCCAGCAGCCAAACGACAGGGAGTAGGAACTATGGCTACACCTTC.

This clonotype was counted ten times or more. The V gene is TRBV15, the J gene TRBJ1-5; D not certain. V was shortened by 8 bases and J by 1 base, with 21 bases between the two germline ends. The CDR3 contains 17 residues. From germline, CDR1 is LNHNV and CDR2 YYDKDF (reference sequence). CDR3 sequence (DNA): TGTGCCACCCAGGCTTCACGGGCCTCTATAAGCAATCAGCCCCAGCATTTT. Amino acid sequence: CATQASRASISNQPQHF.

This clonotype was detected only a few times. V is TRBV7-2 and J is TRBJ1-6; 8 nucleotides match TRBD1. J lost 8 bases, V lost 3 bases, and 9 bases had no gene match. The CDR3 length is 16 residues. The germline V gene has CDR1 SGHTA and CDR2 FQGNSA. CDR3 sequence: CASSFPLSRGHSPLHF. CDR3 in DNA: TGTGCCAGCAGCTTCCCCCTTAGCAGGGGGCATTCACCCCTCCACTTT.

Many counts were recorded for this clonotype. As DNA, the CDR3 is TGCAGTGCCAGGGATGGGGCCAGCCAAGAGACCCAGTACTTC. Encoded protein: CSARDGASQETQYF. The J gene is TRBJ2-5, the V gene TRBV20-1; tentatively, D is TRBD1 (5 bases). The CDR3 extends over 14 amino acids. Trimming left V 6 bases short and J 1 base short, with 15 bases between. The germline gives CDR1 DFQATT, CDR2 SNEGSKA (reference sequence).

The sample holds many counts of this clonotype. This rearrangement joins TRBV10-3 to TRBJ1-1, with D possibly TRBD1 on 5 matching bases. Looked up from germline, CDR1 is ENHRY and CDR2 is SYGVKD. The CDR3 runs 17 residues. V was shortened by 1 base and J by 0 bases, with 15 bases between the two germline ends. CDR3 in DNA: TGTGCCATCAGTGAGTTGGGGCAGGGCGAGATGAACACTGAAGCTTTCTTT. Translated: CAISELGQGEMNTEAFF.

In the case of this clonotype: This is likely a read error, given that the CDR3 carries no conserved phenylalanine or tryptophan at its end. The rearrangement uses TRBV7-3 and TRBJ2-7, with D possibly matching TRBD1 (6 bases). Germline lookup yields CDR1 SGHTA and CDR2 FQGTGA. Trimming took off 4 bases at V and 2 bases at J, with 12 bases between the two ends. CDR3 length: 14 amino acids. CDR3: CASSWTAYAYEQYL. The CDR3 DNA sequence: TGTGCCAGCAGCTGGACAGCCTATGCCTACGAGCAGTACCTC.

The chain is built from TRBV12-3 or TRBV12-4 and TRBJ2-7; the D gene is possibly TRBD1 (5 bases). The germline V and J ends were trimmed by 4 bases and 0 bases, with 10 bases remaining between them. This CDR3 spans 14 amino acids. The CDR3, as DNA: TGTGCCAGCAGTTATCGACAGAACTCCTACGAGCAGTACTTC. As protein: CASSYRQNSYEQYF.

This clonotype was counted at least ten times. The V call is TRBV10-1, the J call TRBJ1-1; D is possibly TRBD1 (5 bases). CDR1 and CDR2 from the germline V gene are WNHNN and SYGVQD (reference sequence). Trimming left V 4 bases short and J 0 bases short, with 15 bases between. The CDR3 has 16 amino acids. The CDR3 DNA reads TGCGCCAGCAGTGGCGCGGGGACCAGCATGAACACTGAAGCTTTCTTT. Translated: CASSGAGTSMNTEAFF.

This clonotype was recorded only once. The genes are TRBV20-1 and TRBJ2-7; D call uncertain. Germline CDR1 is DFQATT and CDR2 is SNEGSKA (reference sequence). The CDR3 has 10 amino acids. The CDR3 DNA is TGCAGCTCCTCAGGCATCGAGCAGTACTTC. Encoded protein: CSSSGIEQYF.

This chain connects TRBV5-6 to TRBJ2-1; D ambiguous. Looked up from germline, CDR1 is SGHDT and CDR2 is YYEEEE. The CDR3 contains 12 residues. The V gene lost 2 bases and the J gene lost 2 bases, with 2 bases spanning the gap. In DNA, the CDR3 is TGTGCCAGCAGCTTCACCTACAATGAGCAGTTCTTC. Protein: CASSFTYNEQFF.

V usage is TRBV19 and J usage is TRBJ2-2; the D is unclear. V was shortened by 11 bases and J by 4 bases, with 26 bases between the two germline ends. From germline, CDR1 is LNHDA and CDR2 SQIVND (reference sequence). This CDR3 region has 17 residues. CDR3 in DNA: TGTGCCGGTACCTCTCCGCCCGGCTTCAGGAGCACCGGGGAGCTGTTTTTT. It translates to CAGTSPPGFRSTGELFF.

For this clonotype: At one end, the junction sequence differs from germline, possibly due to a read error. This rearrangement joins TRBV10-2 to TRBJ1-1; D is undetermined. The length of the CDR3 is 14 residues. Germline-derived CDR1 and CDR2 are WSHSY and SAAADI. CDR3 DNA: TGCGCCAGCAGTGAGACCCCATCTCACGGCGGGGAGATCTTT. It specifies CASSETPSHGGEIF.

This clonotype was seen a few times. This rearrangement joins TRBV2 to TRBJ2-5; 9 nucleotides align to TRBD1. CDR3 length: 17 amino acids. The V and J ends lost 5 bases and 5 bases, in that order; junction bases with no gene match: 15. CDR1 and CDR2 (germline): SNHLY, FYNNEI. CDR3 sequence reads: CASSSETWYRGRETQYF. The CDR3 region has the DNA TGTGCCAGCAGTTCCGAAACCTGGTACAGGGGGCGGGAGACCCAGTACTTC.

The V and J genes are TRBV5-1 and TRBJ1-1; the match to TRBD1 covers 9 bases. J was trimmed by 2 bases and V by 4 bases; bases with no gene match: 6. This CDR3 region has 15 residues. Germline lookup yields CDR1 SGHRS and CDR2 YFSETQ. As DNA, the CDR3 is TGCGCCAGCAGCGTCCGGACAGGGGTCAACACTGAAGCTTTCTTT. Its translation: CASSVRTGVNTEAFF.

This chain uses TRBV10-3 with TRBJ2-2; D is possibly TRBD1 or TRBD2 (5 bases each). Deletions cut 5 bases from V and 14 bases from J, with 24 bases between. CDR1 and CDR2 (germline): ENHRY, SYGVKD. The CDR3 is made up of 15 amino acids. The CDR3 region is CAISYGWGTLYDLFF. In DNA, the CDR3 is TGTGCCATCAGTTACGGATGGGGGACCCTTTATGATCTGTTTTTT.

A few counts support this clonotype. The chain combines TRBV29-1 with TRBJ2-5; D is perhaps TRBD1 or TRBD2 (5 bases each). Trimming removed 4 bases from V and 2 bases from J, with 8 bases in between. The CDR3 runs to 12 residues. The V gene's germline CDR1 is SQVTM and CDR2 ANQGSEA. The CDR3 protein is CSVVGVQETQYF. DNA for the CDR3: TGCAGCGTTGTGGGGGTACAAGAGACCCAGTACTTC.

J is TRBJ1-5 and V is TRBV7-2; D is perhaps TRBD1 (5 bases). Germline V gene data show CDR1 as SGHTA and CDR2 as FQGNSA. The ends were cut back, 5 bases at V and 2 bases at J, with 19 bases in the middle. The CDR3 sequence is 17 residues long. The CDR3 region is CASSPYWGRSGNQPQHF. DNA of the CDR3: TGTGCCAGCAGCCCATATTGGGGACGCTCGGGCAATCAGCCCCAGCATTTT.

Concerning this clonotype: Just one base apart from a much larger clone, this may be a read error. The rearrangement uses TRBV25-1 and TRBJ2-6; the match to TRBD2 covers 7 bases. Germline V gene lookup returns CDR1 MGHDK and CDR2 SYGVNS. The CDR3 has 16 residues. CDR3 amino acids: CAGSEWGGTGANVLTF. CDR3 sequence (DNA): TGTGCCGGCAGTGAATGGGGAGGGACTGGGGCCAACGTCCTGACTTTC.

The chain carries TRBV6-5 and TRBJ2-7, with 12 bases identical to TRBD1. The J call may be in error: the DNA end matches TRBJ2-1 better. The CDR3 covers 15 residues. The germline CDR1 and CDR2 sequences are MNHEY and SVGAGI. CDR3 bases: TGTGCCAGCAGCACTCCGGGACAGGGGGCGATTGAGCAGTTCTTC. Encoded protein: CASSTPGQGAIEQFF.

V is TRBV7-9 and J is TRBJ2-7; TRBD2 aligns across 10 bases. Looked up from germline, CDR1 is SEHNR and CDR2 is FQNEAQ (reference sequence). There are 16 residues in the CDR3. J lost 2 bases, V lost 5 bases, and 9 bases had no gene match. The DNA for the CDR3 is TGTGCCAGCAGCACAGAGACTAGCGGGCTACCCTACGAGCAGTACTTC. It encodes CASSTETSGLPYEQYF.

This clonotype was seen many times. V usage is TRBV2 and J usage is TRBJ1-5; tentative D call: TRBD1 (5 bases). The CDR3 covers 14 residues. Trimming pared 4 bases from V and 3 bases from J, leaving 10 bases between. The germline gives CDR1 SNHLY, CDR2 FYNNEI. For the CDR3, the DNA is TGTGCCAGCAGTGGGGGACTGATCAATCAGCCCCAGCATTTT. It translates to CASSGGLINQPQHF.

The gene calls are TRBV4-3 and TRBJ1-1, with TRBD1 identical over 7 bases. V lost 0 bases to trimming and J lost 0 bases; unmatched junction nucleotides: 10. CDR3 length equals 18 residues. The germline V gene has CDR1 LGHNA and CDR2 YSLEER. CDR3 nucleotides: TGCGCCAGCAGCCAAGATGTGTCGGTGACAGGGATGAACACTGAAGCTTTCTTT. Its protein product is CASSQDVSVTGMNTEAFF.

This clonotype was observed a handful of times. This CDR3 reads CASGDSLPNSAEQYF. CDR3 in DNA: TGTGCCAGCGGGGACAGCCTACCAAACTCTGCCGAGCAGTACTTC. The genes are TRBV6-5 and TRBJ2-7, with 7 nucleotides matching TRBD1. Trimming at V came to 8 bases and at J to 6 bases, leaving 16 bases not matched to a gene. This CDR3 spans 15 amino acids. CDR1 is MNHEY and CDR2 is SVGAGI in the germline V gene.